This is a list of T cell receptor beta chains from one sample in a study of OX40 agonist ivuxolimab in advanced cancers. Libraries were prepared by immunoSEQ multiplex PCR; TCRdb keeps only in-frame clonotypes and omits some of them. Of approximately 46,000 clones listed, 85% to 90% are singletons. The sample here was CD4+ or CD8+ T cells sorted from blood, taken in a trial of the OX40 agonist ivuxolimab. These receptors were taken from an adult with an advanced solid tumor such as melanoma, head and neck, liver or kidney cancer. CDR3s include the opening cysteine and the closing phenylalanine or tryptophan. A D gene is named only where the DNA matches it firmly. Clone sizes are given selectively: once, few, many, or a class where the clone is expanded.

CDR3 DNA,CDR3 protein,D gene,J gene,V gene,clone size
TGTGCCAGCAGTTCCATCCCCGGGACTAGCGGGGTGGGCGGCACAGATACGCAGTATTTT,CASSSIPGTSGVGGTDTQYF,TRBD2,TRBJ2-3,TRBV28,-
TGTGCCTGGCAAACAGCTTACGAGCAGTACTTC,CAWQTAYEQYF,-,TRBJ2-7,TRBV30,-
TGCGCCAGCCGTACAGGGAACACTGAAGCTTTCTTT,CASRTGNTEAFF,-,TRBJ1-1,TRBV5-1,few
TGTGCCAGTAGTGTAACCGCGGACAAGAATCAGCCCCAGCATTTT,CASSVTADKNQPQHF,-,TRBJ1-5,TRBV19,-
TGCGCCGGCTCAGAGGTTGGGGCGGTAGATACGCAGTATTTT,CAGSEVGAVDTQYF,-,TRBJ2-3,TRBV4-1,-
TGTGCCAGCAGTTCGCGACAGACCTACGAGCAGTACTTC,CASSSRQTYEQYF,-,TRBJ2-7,TRBV6-5,-
TGTGCCAGCAGGGCCCGGACAGGGACCAGGGGCTATGGCTACACCTTC,CASRARTGTRGYGYTF,TRBD1,TRBJ1-2,TRBV28,few
TGTGCCAGCAGTGAGGGCCAGCAGAACACTGAAGCTTTCTTT,CASSEGQQNTEAFF,-,TRBJ1-1,TRBV2,-
TGTGCCAGTAGTCTCAGGTACAGGGGACCAGCTACACCCCTCCACTTT,CASSLRYRGPATPLHF,TRBD1,TRBJ1-6,TRBV19,-
TGTGCCAGCAGGATCCCGGGACAGGGTTCACCCCTCCACTTT,CASRIPGQGSPLHF,TRBD1,TRBJ1-6,TRBV6-5,-
TGTGCCAGTAGTGGCGCCGGGACACCAACCTACGAGCAGTACTTC,CASSGAGTPTYEQYF,-,TRBJ2-7,TRBV19,once
TGTGCCTCCGGGACTCCTCAAGAGACCCAGTACTTC,CASGTPQETQYF,-,TRBJ2-5,TRBV30,-
TGTGCCAGCAGGGGAGTCTATGGCTACACCTTC,CASRGVYGYTF,-,TRBJ1-2,TRBV25-1,-
TGCAGCATTAGTTCAGGTGAAGCTTTCTTT,CSISSGEAFF,-,TRBJ1-1,TRBV29-1,-
TGTGCCAGCAGACGCGGGGGGGAGCAGTTCTTC,CASRRGGEQFF,TRBD2,TRBJ2-1,TRBV27,-
TGTGCCAGCAGCCTCGGGCCGGGGCGGGAGGTCGTTCGGACCCAGTACTTC,CASSLGPGREVVRTQYF,TRBD2,TRBJ2-5,TRBV11-2,-